The entry below gives a single T cell receptor beta chain sequence along with its context. Its antigen is not identified. 13 Jbeta primers and 60 Vbeta primers were used for the PCR. Assay: immunoSEQ multiplex PCR; the TCRdb copy retains only in-frame clones and omits some. Of around 140,000 clones detected, 70% to 90% appear once; the ten largest clones hold 1.5%. This sample is drawn from a study of cytomegalovirus exposure and HLA in healthy donors. The study, taken as a whole, reports: In a later analysis, TCR beta V- and J-gene trimming showed a link to a missense DCLRE1C variant. A few of the chains that were CMV-associated were confirmed in vitro to be specific for CMV antigens.

Per the germline V gene, CDR1 is SGHNT and CDR2 is YENEEA. V lost 1 base, J lost 4 bases, and 12 bases stayed unmatched. This CDR3 is built from 18 residues. The sample comprised PBMCs. The chain is built from TRBV11-3 and TRBJ2-3; TRBD2 agrees at 9 bases. This TCR was sampled from a man in his forties or fifties in good health and CMV-seronegative. The CDR3: CASSLAGTQAGGADTQYF. CDR3 DNA sequence: TGTGCCAGCAGCTTAGCGGGGACCCAAGCGGGAGGCGCAGATACGCAGTATTTT.